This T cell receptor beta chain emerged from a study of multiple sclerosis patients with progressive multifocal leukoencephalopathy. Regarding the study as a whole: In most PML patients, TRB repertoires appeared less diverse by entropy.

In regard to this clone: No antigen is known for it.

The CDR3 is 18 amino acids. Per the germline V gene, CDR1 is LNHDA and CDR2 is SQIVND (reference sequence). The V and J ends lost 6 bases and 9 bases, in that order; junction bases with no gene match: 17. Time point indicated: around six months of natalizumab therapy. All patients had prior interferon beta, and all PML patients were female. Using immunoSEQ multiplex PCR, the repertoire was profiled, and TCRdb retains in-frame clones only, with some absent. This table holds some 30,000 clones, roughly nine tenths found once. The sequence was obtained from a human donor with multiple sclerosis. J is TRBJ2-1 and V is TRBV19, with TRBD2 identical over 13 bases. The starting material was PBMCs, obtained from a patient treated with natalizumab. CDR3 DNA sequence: TGTGCCAGTAGAAGGGGACTAGCGGGACTGGGGCTGTTGAGTGAGCAGTTCTTC. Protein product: CASRRGLAGLGLLSEQFF.